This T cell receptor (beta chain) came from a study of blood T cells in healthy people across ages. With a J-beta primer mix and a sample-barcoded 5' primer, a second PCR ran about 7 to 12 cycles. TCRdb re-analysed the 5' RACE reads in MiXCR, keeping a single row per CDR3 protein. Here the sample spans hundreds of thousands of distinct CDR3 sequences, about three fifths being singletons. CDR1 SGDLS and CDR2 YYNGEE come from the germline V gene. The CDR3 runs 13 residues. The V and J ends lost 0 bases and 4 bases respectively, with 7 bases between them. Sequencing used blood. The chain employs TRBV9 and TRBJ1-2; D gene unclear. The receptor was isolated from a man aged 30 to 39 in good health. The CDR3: CASSVVEGYGYTF. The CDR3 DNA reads TGTGCCAGCAGCGTAGTCGAGGGCTATGGCTACACCTTC.